These 21 T cell receptor beta chains share one sample of origin, sequenced in a study of T cells expressing NK-cell markers. TCRdb re-called the 5' RACE reads; every CDR3 protein appears as one record, without DNA. The sample has about 180,000 distinct CDR3 sequences. The sequenced sample was blood T cells: a sorted CD56 or NKG2C T cell subset, CD4+ or CD8+ T cells, or bulk PBMC T cells (not recorded which). The origin of the receptors is a man aged 18 to 69 in good health.

The chain links TRBV9 to TRBJ2-7; checking the TCRdb D call of TRBD1 is not possible without DNA. The CDR3 is 16 amino acids. Germline V lookup: CDR1 SGDLS, CDR2 YYNGEE. CDR3 region: CASSDRAVALSYEQYF.

CDR3 sequence reads: CASRGGVNFWGGGTDTQYF. The chain employs TRBV6-1 and TRBJ2-3; TCRdb designates TRBD1, a call that cannot be tested without DNA. This CDR3 contains 19 residues. The germline V gene encodes CDR1 MNHNS and CDR2 SASEGT.

The V call is TRBV7-9, the J call TRBJ2-3; TCRdb's D gene call, TRBD2, goes unchecked for lack of DNA. Germline-derived CDR1 and CDR2 are SEHNR and FQNEAQ (reference sequence). The CDR3 is 14 amino acids. The CDR3 loop is CASSSAGTIGSQYF.

The CDR3 loop is CASTYTDTQYF. The J gene is TRBJ2-3, the V gene TRBV5-1. There are 11 residues in the CDR3. Germline CDR1 is SGHRS and CDR2 is YFSETQ.

The CDR3 protein is CASSSPRGGGAWEQYF. The V call is TRBV6-5, the J call TRBJ2-7; with no DNA, the TCRdb D assignment of TRBD2 cannot be verified. The germline V gene has CDR1 MNHEY and CDR2 SVGAGI. The CDR3 runs 16 residues.

J is TRBJ2-2 and V is TRBV12-3 or TRBV12-4; TCRdb reports TRBD1, a call that lacks DNA to check it against. This CDR3 region has 17 residues. CDR3 sequence: CASRRDRSFGGTGELFF.

The V call is TRBV29-1, the J call TRBJ2-7; TCRdb's assignment of TRBD2 cannot be checked, as there is no DNA. The CDR3 has 14 residues. Germline loops: CDR1 SQVTM, CDR2 ANQGSEA. The CDR3 sequence: CSVEERGGDYEQYF.

The V and J genes are TRBV29-1 and TRBJ2-3. Per germline, CDR1 SQVTM and CDR2 ANQGSEA. This CDR3 contains 11 residues. CDR3 loop: CSVRSTDTQYF.

The chain has TRBV10-3 and TRBJ1-1. CDR1 ENHRY and CDR2 SYGVKD come from the germline V gene. The CDR3 runs 15 residues. The CDR3 reads CAISVNSQLAPEAFF.

The rearrangement uses TRBV6-1 and TRBJ1-6; absent DNA, TCRdb's TRBD1 call cannot be checked. Germline CDR1 MNHNS, CDR2 SASEGT. There are 14 residues in the CDR3. CDR3 loop: CASRRGAGNSPLHF.

The chain is built from TRBV29-1 and TRBJ1-2. The CDR3 is 14 amino acids. Per germline, CDR1 SQVTM and CDR2 ANQGSEA. CDR3 sequence reads: CSVLYAAPNYGYTF.

The J gene is TRBJ1-1, the V gene TRBV7-9. Germline CDR1 is SEHNR and CDR2 is FQNEAQ (reference sequence). This CDR3 spans 15 amino acids. CDR3: CASSLALFSNTEAFF. Using reference TRBV7-9 and TRBJ1-1 for the parts outside the CDR3, the full variable domain is DTGVSQNPRHKITKRGQNVTFRCDPISEHNRLYWYRQTLGQGPEFLTYFQNEAQLEKSRLLSDRFSAERPKGSFSTLEIQRTEQGDSAMYLCASSLALFSNTEAFFGQGTRLTVV.

This chain uses TRBV2 with TRBJ2-2; TCRdb reports TRBD1, a call that lacks DNA to check it against. The CDR3 has 16 residues. Germline V gene data show CDR1 as SNHLY and CDR2 as FYNNEI. The CDR3 region is CASSEAPGQGTGELFF.

The rearrangement links TRBV27 to TRBJ2-7; TCRdb designates TRBD2, a call that cannot be tested without DNA. This CDR3 has 15 residues. Germline CDR1 is MNHEY and CDR2 is SMNVEV (reference sequence). The CDR3 is CASSLGGQEIYEQYF.

J is TRBJ2-1 and V is TRBV28; TCRdb outputs TRBD1, but without DNA this stays unchecked. The CDR3 is 18 residues long. The germline CDR1 and CDR2 sequences are MDHEN and SYDVKM. The CDR3 is CASSLPSDRESSYNEQFF.

The chain links TRBV15 to TRBJ2-3; with no DNA, the TCRdb D assignment of TRBD1 cannot be verified. The CDR3 covers 15 residues. Per germline, CDR1 LNHNV and CDR2 YYDKDF (reference sequence). The chain's CDR3 is CATSIQRGRGDTQYF.

The V gene is TRBV20-1, the J gene TRBJ1-1. The CDR3 runs 15 residues. The V gene's germline CDR1 is DFQATT and CDR2 SNEGSKA (reference sequence). CDR3 loop: CSARASVGGDTEAFF.

The chain links TRBV30 to TRBJ1-2; there is no DNA to check the TCRdb D call of TRBD1. This CDR3 is built from 15 residues. The germline CDR1 and CDR2 sequences are GTSNPN and SVGIG (reference sequence). CDR3 residues: CAWSEGTGDLYGYTF.

The rearrangement joins TRBV29-1 to TRBJ1-2; there is no DNA to check the TCRdb D call of TRBD1. Per the germline V gene, CDR1 is SQVTM and CDR2 is ANQGSEA. The CDR3 spans 12 residues. This chain's CDR3 is CSVEAGRGGYTF.

CDR3 sequence reads: CASSLAGLAGGGEQFF. J is TRBJ2-1 and V is TRBV7-9; the D call from TCRdb, TRBD2, cannot be confirmed without DNA. There are 16 residues in the CDR3. The germline gives CDR1 SEHNR, CDR2 FQNEAQ (reference sequence).

The V gene is TRBV3-1, the J gene TRBJ2-7; TCRdb proposes TRBD1, but this gene call is untestable without DNA. This CDR3 spans 16 amino acids. CDR1 and CDR2 from the germline V gene are LGHDT and YNNKEL (reference sequence). The chain's CDR3 is CASSQPRQAGIYEQYF.